This entry describes one T cell receptor beta chain. Its antigen is not identified. This sample is drawn from a study of shared clonotypes between healthy human individuals. The study's findings and limits: The rarefaction results pointed to incomplete sorted-subset sequencing despite large depth. Clonotype sharing across four donors was observed for around 5% of naive CD4 clonotypes.

Original data processing: ImmunoSEQ gave junction-only sequences without quality scores, so filtering differed. Sequencing used immunoSEQ multiplex PCR; TCRdb keeps in-frame clones, though not all of them. V, J and clone size reflect that table, while D and trimming were determined from the DNA. Here the sample spans around 2,000,000 clones, roughly 91% being singletons. CDR1 and CDR2 from the germline V gene are MGHRA and YSYEKL. Trimming stripped 1 base from V and 9 bases from J, with 19 bases between. The CDR3 sequence is 16 residues long. Naive CD8 isolation took CD45RO-negative cells positively selected for CCR7 and excluded terminally differentiated effector memory CD45RA+ cells. Donors included only healthy HIV-negative adults lacking recent acute infections or vaccinations.

The rearrangement uses TRBV4-1 and TRBJ1-5; D is unresolved. The sequencing sample was made of naive CD8+ T cells from PBMCs. This sequence was found in a man between 18 and 29 years old in good health. Some clones in this sample may be carry-over from other donors' samples. The CDR3: CASSQGSKPGPMPQHF. The CDR3 DNA follows: TGCGCCAGCAGCCAAGGTTCAAAGCCCGGGCCGATGCCCCAGCATTTT.